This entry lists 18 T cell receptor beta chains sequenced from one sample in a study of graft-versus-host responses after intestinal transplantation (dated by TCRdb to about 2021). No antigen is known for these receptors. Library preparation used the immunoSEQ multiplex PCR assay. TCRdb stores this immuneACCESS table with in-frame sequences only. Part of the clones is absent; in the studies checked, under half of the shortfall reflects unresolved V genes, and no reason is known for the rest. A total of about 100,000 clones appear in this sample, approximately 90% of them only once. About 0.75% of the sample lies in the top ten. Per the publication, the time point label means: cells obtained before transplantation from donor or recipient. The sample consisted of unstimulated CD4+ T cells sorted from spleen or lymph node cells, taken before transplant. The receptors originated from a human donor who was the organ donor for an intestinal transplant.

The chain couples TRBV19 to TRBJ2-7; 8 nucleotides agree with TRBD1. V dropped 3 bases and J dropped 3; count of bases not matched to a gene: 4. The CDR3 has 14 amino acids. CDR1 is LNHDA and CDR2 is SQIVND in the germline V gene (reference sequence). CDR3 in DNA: TGTGCCAGTAGTATGAAAACAGGGGGCTACGAGCAGTACTTC. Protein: CASSMKTGGYEQYF.

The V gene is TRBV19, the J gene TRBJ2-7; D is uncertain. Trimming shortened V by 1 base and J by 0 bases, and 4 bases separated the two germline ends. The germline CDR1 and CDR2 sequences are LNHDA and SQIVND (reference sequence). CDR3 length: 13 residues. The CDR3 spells CASSIANSYEQYF. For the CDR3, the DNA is TGTGCCAGTAGTATAGCAAACTCCTACGAGCAGTACTTC.

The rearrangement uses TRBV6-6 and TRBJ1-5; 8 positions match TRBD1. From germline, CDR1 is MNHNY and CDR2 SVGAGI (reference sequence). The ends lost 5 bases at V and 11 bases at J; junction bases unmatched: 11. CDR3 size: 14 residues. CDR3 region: CASSPDRGKGTQHF. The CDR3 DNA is TGTGCCAGCAGTCCCGACAGGGGTAAGGGGACCCAGCATTTT.

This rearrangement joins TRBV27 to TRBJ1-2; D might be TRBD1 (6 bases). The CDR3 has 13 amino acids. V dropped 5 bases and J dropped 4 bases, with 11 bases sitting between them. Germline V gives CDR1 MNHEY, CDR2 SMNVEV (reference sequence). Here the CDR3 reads CASSQTGLYGYTF. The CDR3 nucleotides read TGTGCCAGCAGTCAAACAGGGCTCTATGGCTACACCTTC.

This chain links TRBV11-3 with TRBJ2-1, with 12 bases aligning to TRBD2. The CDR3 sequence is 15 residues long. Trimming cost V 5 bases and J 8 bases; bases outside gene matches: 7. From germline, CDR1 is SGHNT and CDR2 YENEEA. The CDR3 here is CASSVGLAGRDEQFF. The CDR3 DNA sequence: TGTGCCAGCAGCGTCGGACTAGCGGGGCGCGATGAGCAGTTCTTC.

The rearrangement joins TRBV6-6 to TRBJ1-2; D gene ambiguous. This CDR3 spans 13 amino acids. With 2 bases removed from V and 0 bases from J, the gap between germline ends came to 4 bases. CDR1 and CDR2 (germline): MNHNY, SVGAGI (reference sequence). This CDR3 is CASSYDSNYGYTF. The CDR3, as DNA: TGTGCCAGCAGTTACGACTCTAACTATGGCTACACCTTC.

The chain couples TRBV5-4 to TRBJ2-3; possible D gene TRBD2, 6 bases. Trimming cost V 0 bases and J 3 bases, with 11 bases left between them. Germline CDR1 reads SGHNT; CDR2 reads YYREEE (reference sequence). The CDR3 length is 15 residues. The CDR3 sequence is CASSLGGDLTDTQYF. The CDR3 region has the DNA TGTGCCAGCAGCTTGGGGGGGGACCTAACAGATACGCAGTATTTT.

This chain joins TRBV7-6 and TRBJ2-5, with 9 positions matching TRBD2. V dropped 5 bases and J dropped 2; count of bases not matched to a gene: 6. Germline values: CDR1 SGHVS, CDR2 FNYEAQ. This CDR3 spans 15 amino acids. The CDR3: CASSTLSGRQETQYF. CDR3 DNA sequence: TGTGCCAGCAGCACACTAAGCGGGAGGCAAGAGACCCAGTACTTC. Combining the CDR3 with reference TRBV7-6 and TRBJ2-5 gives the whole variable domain GAGVSQSPRYKVTKRGQDVALRCDPISGHVSLYWYRQALGQGPEFLTYFNYEAQQDKSGLPNDRFSAERPEGSISTLTIQRTEQRDSAMYRCASSTLSGRQETQYFGPGTRLLVL.

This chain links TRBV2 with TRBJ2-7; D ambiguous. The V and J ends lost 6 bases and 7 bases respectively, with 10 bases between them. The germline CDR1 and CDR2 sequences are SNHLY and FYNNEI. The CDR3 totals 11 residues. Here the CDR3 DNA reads TGTGCCAGCAGCGGTCGTGGGGAGCAGTACTTC. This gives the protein CASSGRGEQYF.

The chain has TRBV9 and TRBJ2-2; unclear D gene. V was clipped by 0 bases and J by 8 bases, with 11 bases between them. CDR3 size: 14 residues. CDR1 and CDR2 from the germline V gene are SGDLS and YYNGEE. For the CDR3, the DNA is TGTGCCAGCAGCGTAGCGCCGGTTGGTGGGGAGCTGTTTTTT. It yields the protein CASSVAPVGGELFF.

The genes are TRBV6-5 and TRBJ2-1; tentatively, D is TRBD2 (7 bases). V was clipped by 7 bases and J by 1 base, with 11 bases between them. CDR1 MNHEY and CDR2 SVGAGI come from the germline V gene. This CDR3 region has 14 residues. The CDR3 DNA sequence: TGTGCCAGCACCGGGGGGCAGTCCTACAATGAGCAGTTCTTC. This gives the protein CASTGGQSYNEQFF.

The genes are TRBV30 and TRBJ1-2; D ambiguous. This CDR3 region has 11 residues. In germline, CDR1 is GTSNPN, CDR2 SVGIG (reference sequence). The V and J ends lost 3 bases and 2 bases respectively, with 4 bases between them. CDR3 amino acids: CAWRQNYGYTF. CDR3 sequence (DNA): TGTGCCTGGAGGCAAAACTATGGCTACACCTTC.

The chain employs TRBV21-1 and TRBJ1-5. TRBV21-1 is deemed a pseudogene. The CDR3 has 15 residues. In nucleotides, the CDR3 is TGTGCCAGCAGCCCCGTCCGAGGGATGGATCAGCCCCAGCATTTT. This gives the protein CASSPVRGMDQPQHF.

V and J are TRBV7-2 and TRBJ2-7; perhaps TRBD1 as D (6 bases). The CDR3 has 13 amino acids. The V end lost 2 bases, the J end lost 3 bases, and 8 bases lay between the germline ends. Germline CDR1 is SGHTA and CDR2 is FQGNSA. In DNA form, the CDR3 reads TGTGCCAGCAGCTTACAGGGGAACTACGAGCAGTACTTC. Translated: CASSLQGNYEQYF.

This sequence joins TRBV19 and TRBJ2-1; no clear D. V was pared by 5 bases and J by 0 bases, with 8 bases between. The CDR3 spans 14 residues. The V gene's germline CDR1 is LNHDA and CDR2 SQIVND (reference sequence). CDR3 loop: CASSETSSYNEQFF. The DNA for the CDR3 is TGTGCCAGTAGTGAAACAAGCTCCTACAATGAGCAGTTCTTC.

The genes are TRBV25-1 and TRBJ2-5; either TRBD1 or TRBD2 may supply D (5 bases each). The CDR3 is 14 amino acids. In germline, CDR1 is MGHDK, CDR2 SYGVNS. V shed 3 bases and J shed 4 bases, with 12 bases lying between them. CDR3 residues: CASSDGGVRETQYF. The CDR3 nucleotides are TGTGCCAGCAGTGATGGGGGAGTGAGAGAGACCCAGTACTTC.

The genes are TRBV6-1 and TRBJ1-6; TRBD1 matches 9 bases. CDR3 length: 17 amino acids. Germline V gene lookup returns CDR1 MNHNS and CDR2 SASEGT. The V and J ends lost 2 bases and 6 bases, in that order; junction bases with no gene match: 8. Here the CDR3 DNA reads TGTGCCAGCAGTGAAAGGGGAGGGACAGGGCGTAATTCACCCCTCCACTTT. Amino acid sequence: CASSERGGTGRNSPLHF.

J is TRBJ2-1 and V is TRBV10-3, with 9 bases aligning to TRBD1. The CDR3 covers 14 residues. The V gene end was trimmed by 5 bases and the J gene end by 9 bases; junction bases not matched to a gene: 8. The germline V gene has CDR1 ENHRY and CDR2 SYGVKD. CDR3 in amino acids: CAISSTGQGFEQFF. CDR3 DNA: TGTGCCATCAGTTCTACGGGACAGGGCTTTGAGCAGTTCTTC.